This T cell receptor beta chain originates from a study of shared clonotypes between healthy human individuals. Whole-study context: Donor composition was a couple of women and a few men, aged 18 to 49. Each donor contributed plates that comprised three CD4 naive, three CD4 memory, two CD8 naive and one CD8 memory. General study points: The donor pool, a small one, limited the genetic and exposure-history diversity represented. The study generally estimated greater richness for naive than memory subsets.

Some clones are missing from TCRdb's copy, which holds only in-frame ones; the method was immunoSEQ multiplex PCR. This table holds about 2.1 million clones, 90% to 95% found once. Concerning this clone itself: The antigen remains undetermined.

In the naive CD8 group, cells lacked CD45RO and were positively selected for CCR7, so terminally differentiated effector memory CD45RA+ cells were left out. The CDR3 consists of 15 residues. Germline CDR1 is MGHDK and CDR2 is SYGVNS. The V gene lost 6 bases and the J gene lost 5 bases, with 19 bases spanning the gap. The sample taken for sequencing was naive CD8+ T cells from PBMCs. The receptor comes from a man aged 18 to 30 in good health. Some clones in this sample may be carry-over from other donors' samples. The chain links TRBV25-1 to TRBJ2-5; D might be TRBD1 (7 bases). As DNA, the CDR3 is TGTGCCAGCAGGGCCTCCAGGGGGGTACGGGAGACCCAGTACTTC. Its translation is CASRASRGVRETQYF.